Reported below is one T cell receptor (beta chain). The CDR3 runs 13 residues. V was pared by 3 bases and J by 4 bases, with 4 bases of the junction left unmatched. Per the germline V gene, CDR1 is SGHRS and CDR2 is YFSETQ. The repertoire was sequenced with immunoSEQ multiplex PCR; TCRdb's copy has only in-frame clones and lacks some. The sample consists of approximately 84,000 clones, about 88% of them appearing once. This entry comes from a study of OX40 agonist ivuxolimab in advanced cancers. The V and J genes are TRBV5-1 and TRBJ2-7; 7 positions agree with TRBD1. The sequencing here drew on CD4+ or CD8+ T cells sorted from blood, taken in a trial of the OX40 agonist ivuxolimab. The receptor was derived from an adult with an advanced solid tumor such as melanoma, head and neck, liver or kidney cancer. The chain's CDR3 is CASSWDSSYEQYF. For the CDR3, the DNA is TGCGCCAGCAGCTGGGACAGCTCTTACGAGCAGTACTTC.